This T cell receptor beta chain came from a study of CD8 T cells in Susac syndrome. Whole-study results and caveats: The study found that Susac CD8+ clonal expansion peaked in TEMRA cells and active patients.

V trimming: 5 bases; J trimming: 10 bases; junction bases outside the gene matches: 9. Germline V gene data show CDR1 as SEHNR and CDR2 as FQNEAQ (reference sequence). The CDR3 extends over 14 amino acids. Reverse transcription of about 0.45 to 1 ug RNA used random hexamers. The method of amplification for TCR beta CDR3 was immunoSEQ multiplex PCR, covering 54 Vbeta and 13 Jbeta. MiXCR was run by TCRdb on the immunoSEQ multiplex PCR reads, yielding one entry per CDR3 protein. The sample holds approximately 74,000 distinct CDR3 sequences, about 94% seen once. This clonotype has only one observation. What it recognizes is unknown.

The chain recombines TRBV7-9 with TRBJ2-1, with 9 nucleotides matching TRBD2. The material sequenced was CD8+ T cells from PBMCs. The TCR comes from a human donor with Susac syndrome. The CDR3 spells CASSPLAGDGEQFF. CDR3 DNA sequence: TGTGCCAGCAGCCCCTTAGCGGGAGATGGCGAGCAGTTCTTC.